The clone carrying this T cell receptor (beta chain) was observed many times. With a J-beta primer mix and a sample-barcoded 5' primer, a second PCR ran about 7 to 12 cycles. Through a template-switch adaptor with 12 random nucleotides, each cDNA molecule received a tag. Any given sample supplied a minimum of 2.5 million CDR3-containing paired-end reads. TCRdb re-derived calls from the 5' RACE reads in MiXCR, one entry per CDR3 protein. The sample yields 1.5 million or so distinct CDR3 sequences, around 40% seen once. V lost 6 bases, J lost 2 bases, and 14 bases lay in between. Germline CDR1 DFQATT, CDR2 SNEGSKA (reference sequence). This CDR3 comprises 13 residues. The data originate from a study of blood T cells in healthy people across ages.

The chain joins TRBV20-1 to TRBJ2-7, with D perhaps matching TRBD2 (5 bases). Sequencing was done on a sample of blood. The source is a young woman in good health. CDR3 residues: CSAPQRIPYEQYF. The CDR3 coding sequence is TGCAGTGCCCCACAGCGGATCCCCTACGAGCAGTACTTC.